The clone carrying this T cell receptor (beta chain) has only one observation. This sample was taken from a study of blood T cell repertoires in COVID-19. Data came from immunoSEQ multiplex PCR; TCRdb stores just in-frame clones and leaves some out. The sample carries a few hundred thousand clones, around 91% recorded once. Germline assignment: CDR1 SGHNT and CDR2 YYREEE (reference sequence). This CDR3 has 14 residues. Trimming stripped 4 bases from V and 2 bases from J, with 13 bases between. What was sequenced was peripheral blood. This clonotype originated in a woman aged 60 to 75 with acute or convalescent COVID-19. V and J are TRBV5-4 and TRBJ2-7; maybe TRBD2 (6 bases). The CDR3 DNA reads TGTGCCAGCAGCGCAGGCGGAGGGGCCTACGAGCAGTACTTC. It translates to CASSAGGGAYEQYF.